The 14 T cell receptor beta chains in this list originate from one sample, sequenced in a study of T cell repertoires in cytomegalovirus infection. No cognate antigen is known for these TCRs. TCRdb reprocessed the reads via MiXCR and lists one record per CDR3 protein. The sample shows hundreds of thousands of distinct CDR3 sequences, about 27% of them seen only once. Sequences were derived from cultured PBMCs, sampled from culture after CMV antigen stimulation. Receptor source: a human donor in good health (CMV status not recorded). Some clones in this sample may be carry-over from other donors' samples.

This chain joins TRBV19 and TRBJ2-3; perhaps TRBD2 as D (6 bases). CDR3 length: 17 amino acids. Trimming stripped 4 bases from V and 0 bases from J, with 17 bases between. Per germline, CDR1 LNHDA and CDR2 SQIVND (reference sequence). This CDR3 is CASSTLRRDESTDTQYF. CDR3 sequence (DNA): TGTGCCAGTAGTACCCTTAGGCGGGACGAGAGCACAGATACGCAGTATTTT. Filled out from reference TRBV19 and TRBJ2-3, the complete variable domain reads DGGITQSPKYLFRKEGQNVTLSCEQNLNHDAMYWYRQDPGQGLRLIYYSQIVNDFQKGDIAEGYSVSREKKESFPLTVTSAQKNPTAFYLCASSTLRRDESTDTQYFGPGTRLTVL.

This sequence joins TRBV19 and TRBJ2-3; 8 positions match TRBD1. Germline V lookup: CDR1 LNHDA, CDR2 SQIVND (reference sequence). The V gene end was trimmed by 4 bases and the J gene end by 0 bases; junction bases not matched to a gene: 9. This CDR3 comprises 17 residues. The CDR3 nucleotides are TGTGCCAGTAGTACGCCCCCCGGGACAGGCAGCACAGATACGCAGTATTTT. Protein: CASSTPPGTGSTDTQYF.

This clonotype came up a few times. The chain has TRBV2 and TRBJ1-5, with 10 bases aligning to TRBD1. V shed 7 bases, J shed 3 bases, and the junction held 6 bases outside the gene matches. CDR3 length equals 15 residues. Germline V gives CDR1 SNHLY, CDR2 FYNNEI. CDR3 protein: CASTADRGFNQPQHF. CDR3 nucleotide sequence: TGTGCCAGCACCGCGGACAGGGGGTTCAATCAGCCCCAGCATTTT.

This clonotype was counted many times. The chain has TRBV7-2 and TRBJ1-5; D is uncertain. V lost 5 bases and J 7 bases, leaving 15 bases between the germline ends. Germline CDR1 and CDR2: SGHTA and FQGNSA. This CDR3 is 14 amino acids long. The CDR3 region is CASSLDRGSQPQHF. CDR3 nucleotide sequence: TGTGCCAGCAGCCTCGATCGGGGTTCGCAGCCCCAGCATTTT.

The CDR3 nucleotides are TGTGCCAGCAGCTCCTTTGGGACGGGGGACTATGGCTACACCTTC. Translation gives CASSSFGTGDYGYTF. The chain uses TRBV7-8 and TRBJ1-2; D is perhaps TRBD1 (5 bases). V lost 4 bases and J 3 bases, leaving 15 bases between the germline ends. The CDR3 consists of 15 residues. Germline CDR1 reads SGHVS; CDR2 reads FQNEAQ.

This clonotype was seen many times. J is TRBJ2-3 and V is TRBV9; no reliable D call. Germline assignment: CDR1 SGDLS and CDR2 YYNGEE. V lost 4 bases, J lost 2 bases, and 8 bases lay in between. The CDR3 loop spans 13 amino acids. Here the CDR3 DNA reads TGTGCCAGCAGCTTCGGGCCCACAGATACGCAGTATTTT. Protein product: CASSFGPTDTQYF.

This chain joins TRBV7-9 and TRBJ2-2, with TRBD2 identical over 11 bases. Per the germline V gene, CDR1 is SEHNR and CDR2 is FQNEAQ (reference sequence). V dropped 5 bases and J dropped 6; count of bases not matched to a gene: 8. The CDR3 consists of 16 residues. CDR3 sequence (DNA): TGTGCCAGCAGCCCCAGACTAGCGGGAAAGGCCGGGGAGCTGTTTTTT. This encodes CASSPRLAGKAGELFF.

This clonotype was observed a few times. The chain recombines TRBV12-3 or TRBV12-4 with TRBJ1-5; the D gene is possibly TRBD1 (6 bases). V shed 6 bases and J shed 0 bases, with 15 bases lying between them. The CDR3 runs 16 residues. CDR3 coding DNA: TGTGCCAGCAGGCTGACAGGACGGGATAGCAATCAGCCCCAGCATTTT. This sequence encodes CASRLTGRDSNQPQHF.

V is TRBV6-6 and J is TRBJ2-3; D uncertain. Per germline, CDR1 MNHNY and CDR2 SVGAGI (reference sequence). The CDR3 covers 14 residues. Trimming took 0 bases from V and 0 from J, leaving 4 bases between them. The chain's CDR3 is CASSYSSSTDTQYF. The CDR3, as DNA: TGTGCCAGCAGTTACTCCTCAAGCACAGATACGCAGTATTTT.

This chain connects TRBV19 to TRBJ1-1; a weak D match, TRBD1 (6 bases). CDR1 and CDR2 (germline): LNHDA, SQIVND (reference sequence). Between the trimmed V and J ends, which lost 7 bases and 7 bases, there was a span of 16 bases. The CDR3 is 13 residues long. The CDR3 reads CASTYDRDNEAFF. The CDR3 nucleotides are TGTGCCAGTACCTACGACCGGGACAATGAAGCTTTCTTT.

This clonotype has just a few counts. The chain is built from TRBV24-1 and TRBJ2-3; TRBD2 agrees at 8 bases. The CDR3 is made up of 14 amino acids. Germline lookup yields CDR1 KGHDR and CDR2 SFDVKD. Losses at the gene ends were 4 bases for V and 4 bases for J; bases not matched to a gene: 3. DNA for the CDR3: TGTGCCACCAGTGAAAGCGGGAGTCCAGATACGCAGTATTTT. Residues: CATSESGSPDTQYF.

The J gene is TRBJ1-2, the V gene TRBV12-3 or TRBV12-4, with a tentative D call TRBD1 (5 bases). Trimming cost V 4 bases and J 4 bases, with 13 bases left between them. This CDR3 has 14 amino acids. The CDR3 protein is CASSSWDGAYGYTF. The DNA for the CDR3 is TGTGCCAGCAGTTCTTGGGACGGAGCCTATGGCTACACCTTC.

This clonotype came up a few times. This rearrangement joins TRBV6-4 to TRBJ1-1, with 7 bases matching TRBD1. V shed 5 bases, J shed 7 bases, and the junction held 7 bases outside the gene matches. Germline CDR1 is MRHNA and CDR2 is SNTAGT. The CDR3 is 13 residues long. The CDR3 loop is CASSSQGGDEAFF. The CDR3 DNA follows: TGTGCCAGCAGTTCGCAGGGGGGGGATGAAGCTTTCTTT.

The chain couples TRBV18 to TRBJ1-1; D is undetermined. V lost 1 base to trimming and J lost 6 bases, with 9 bases between them. The CDR3 spans 13 residues. The germline V gene encodes CDR1 KGHSH and CDR2 LQKENI. CDR3: CASSPQRPAEAFF. CDR3 bases: TGTGCCAGCTCACCACAGAGGCCGGCTGAAGCTTTCTTT.